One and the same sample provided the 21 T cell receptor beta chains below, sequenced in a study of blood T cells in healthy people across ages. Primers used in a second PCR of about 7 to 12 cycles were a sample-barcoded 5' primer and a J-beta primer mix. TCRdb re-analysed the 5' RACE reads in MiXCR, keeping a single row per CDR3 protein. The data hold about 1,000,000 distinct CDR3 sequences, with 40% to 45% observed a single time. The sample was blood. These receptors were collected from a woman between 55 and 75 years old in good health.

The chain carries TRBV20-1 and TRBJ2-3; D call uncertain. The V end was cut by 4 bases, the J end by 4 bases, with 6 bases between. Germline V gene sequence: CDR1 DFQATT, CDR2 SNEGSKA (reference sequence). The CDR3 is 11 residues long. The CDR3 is CSATLPDTQYF. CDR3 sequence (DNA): TGCAGTGCTACGTTACCAGATACGCAGTATTTT.

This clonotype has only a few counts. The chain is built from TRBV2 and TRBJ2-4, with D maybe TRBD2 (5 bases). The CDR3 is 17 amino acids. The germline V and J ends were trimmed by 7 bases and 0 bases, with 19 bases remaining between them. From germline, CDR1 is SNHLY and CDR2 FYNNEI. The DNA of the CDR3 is TGTGCCAGCACCCGGGGTTTTAGTGGGATAGCCAAAAACATTCAGTACTTC. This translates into CASTRGFSGIAKNIQYF. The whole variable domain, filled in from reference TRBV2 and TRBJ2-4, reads EPEVTQTPSHQVTQMGQEVILRCVPISNHLYFYWYRQILGQKVEFLVSFYNNEISEKSEIFDDQFSVERPDGSNFTLKIRSTKLEDSAMYFCASTRGFSGIAKNIQYFGAGTRLSVL.

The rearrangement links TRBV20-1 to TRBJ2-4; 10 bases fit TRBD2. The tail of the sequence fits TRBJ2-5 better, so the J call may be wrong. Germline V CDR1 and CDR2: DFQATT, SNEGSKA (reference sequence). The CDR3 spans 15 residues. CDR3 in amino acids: CSASIPSGSSETQYF. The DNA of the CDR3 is TGCAGTGCTAGTATTCCTAGCGGGAGTTCAGAGACCCAGTACTTC.

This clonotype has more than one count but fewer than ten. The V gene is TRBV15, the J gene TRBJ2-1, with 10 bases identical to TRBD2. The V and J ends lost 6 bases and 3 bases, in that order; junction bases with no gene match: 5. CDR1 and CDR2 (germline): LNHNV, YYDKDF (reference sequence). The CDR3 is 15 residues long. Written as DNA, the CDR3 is TGTGCCACCAGACTAGCGGGACATTTCTACAATGAGCAGTTCTTC. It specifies CATRLAGHFYNEQFF.

DNA for the CDR3: TGTGCCAGCAGCCCACAGGAGGGCCCAACAGATACGCAGTATTTT. It yields the protein CASSPQEGPTDTQYF. The chain is built from TRBV4-2 and TRBJ2-3; the D gene is possibly TRBD2 (6 bases). V was clipped by 4 bases and J by 3 bases, with 14 bases between them. Per the germline V gene, CDR1 is LGHNA and CDR2 is YNFKEQ. CDR3 length: 15 amino acids.

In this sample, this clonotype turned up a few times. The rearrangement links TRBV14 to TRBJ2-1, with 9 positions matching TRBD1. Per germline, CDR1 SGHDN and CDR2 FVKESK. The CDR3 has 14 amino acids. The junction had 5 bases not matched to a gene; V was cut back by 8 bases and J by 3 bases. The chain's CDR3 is CASAGTGNYNEQFF. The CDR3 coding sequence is TGTGCCAGCGCCGGGACAGGGAACTACAATGAGCAGTTCTTC.

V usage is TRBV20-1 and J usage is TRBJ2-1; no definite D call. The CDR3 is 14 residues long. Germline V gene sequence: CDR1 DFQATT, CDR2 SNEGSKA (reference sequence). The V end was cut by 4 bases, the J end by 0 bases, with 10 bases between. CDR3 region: CSAKAPGSYNEQFF. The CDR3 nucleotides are TGCAGTGCTAAGGCCCCGGGCTCCTACAATGAGCAGTTCTTC.

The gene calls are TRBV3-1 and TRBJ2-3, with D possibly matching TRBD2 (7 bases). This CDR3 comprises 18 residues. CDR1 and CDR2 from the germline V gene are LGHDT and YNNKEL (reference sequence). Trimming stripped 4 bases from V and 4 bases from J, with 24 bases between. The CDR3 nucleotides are TGTGCCAGCAGCCCCCCGGAGCTCGTGGGGGGGCGGGCAGATACGCAGTATTTT. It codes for CASSPPELVGGRADTQYF.

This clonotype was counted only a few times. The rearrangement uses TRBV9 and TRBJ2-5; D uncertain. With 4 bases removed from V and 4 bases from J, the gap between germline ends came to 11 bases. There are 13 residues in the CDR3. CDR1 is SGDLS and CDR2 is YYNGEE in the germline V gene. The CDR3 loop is CASSTLDAETQYF. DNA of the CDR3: TGTGCCAGCAGCACCCTCGACGCAGAGACCCAGTACTTC.

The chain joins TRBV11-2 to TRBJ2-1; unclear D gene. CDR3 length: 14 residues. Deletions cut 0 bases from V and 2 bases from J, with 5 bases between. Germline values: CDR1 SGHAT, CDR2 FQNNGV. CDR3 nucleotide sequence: TGTGCCAGCAGCTTAGAGGTCGCCTACAATGAGCAGTTCTTC. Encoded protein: CASSLEVAYNEQFF.

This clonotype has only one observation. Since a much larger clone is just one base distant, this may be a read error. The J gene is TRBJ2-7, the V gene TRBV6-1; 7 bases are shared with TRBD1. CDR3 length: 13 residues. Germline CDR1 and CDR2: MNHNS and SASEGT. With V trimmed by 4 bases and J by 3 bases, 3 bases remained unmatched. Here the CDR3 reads CASSGSGGYEQYF. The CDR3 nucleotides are TGTGCCAGCAGTGGTTCAGGGGGCTACGAGCAGTACTTC.

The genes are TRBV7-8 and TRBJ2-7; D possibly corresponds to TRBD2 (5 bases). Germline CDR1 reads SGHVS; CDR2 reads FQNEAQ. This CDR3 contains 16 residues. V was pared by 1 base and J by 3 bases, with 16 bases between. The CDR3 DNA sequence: TGTGCCAGCAGCTTAGGTTTAGCAGCGGCCCTCTACGAGCAGTACTTC. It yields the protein CASSLGLAAALYEQYF.

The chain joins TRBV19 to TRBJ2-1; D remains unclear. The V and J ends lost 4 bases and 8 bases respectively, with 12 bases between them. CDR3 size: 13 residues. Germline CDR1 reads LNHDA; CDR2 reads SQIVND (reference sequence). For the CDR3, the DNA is TGTGCCAGTAGTACCTACAATGGGGATGAGCAGTTCTTC. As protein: CASSTYNGDEQFF.

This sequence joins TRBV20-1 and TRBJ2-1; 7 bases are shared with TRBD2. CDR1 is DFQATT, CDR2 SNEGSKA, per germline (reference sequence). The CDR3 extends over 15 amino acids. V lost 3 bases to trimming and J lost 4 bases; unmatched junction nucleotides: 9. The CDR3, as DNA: TGCAGTGCTAGGAACAACCAGCGGGGTTACAATGAGCAGTTCTTC. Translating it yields CSARNNQRGYNEQFF.

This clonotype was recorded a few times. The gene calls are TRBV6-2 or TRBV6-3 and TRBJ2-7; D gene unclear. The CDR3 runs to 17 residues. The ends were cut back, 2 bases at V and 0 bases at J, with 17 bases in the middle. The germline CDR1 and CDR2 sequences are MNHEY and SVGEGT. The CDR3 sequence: CASSYTVGLLSSYEQYF. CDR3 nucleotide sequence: TGTGCCAGCAGTTACACGGTGGGTCTTTTGAGCTCCTACGAGCAGTACTTC.

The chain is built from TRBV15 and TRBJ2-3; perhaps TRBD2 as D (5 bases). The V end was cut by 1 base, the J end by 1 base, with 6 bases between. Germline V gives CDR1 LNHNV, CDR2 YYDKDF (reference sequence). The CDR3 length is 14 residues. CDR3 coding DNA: TGTGCCACCAGCAGAGTGCGGGGCACAGATACGCAGTATTTT. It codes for CATSRVRGTDTQYF.

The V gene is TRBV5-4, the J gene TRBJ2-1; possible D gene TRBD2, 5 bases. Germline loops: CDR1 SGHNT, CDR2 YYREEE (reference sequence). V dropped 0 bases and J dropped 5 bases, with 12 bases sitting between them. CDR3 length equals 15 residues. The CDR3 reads CASSLGLAYDNEQFF. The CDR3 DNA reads TGTGCCAGCAGCTTGGGGCTAGCATACGACAATGAGCAGTTCTTC.

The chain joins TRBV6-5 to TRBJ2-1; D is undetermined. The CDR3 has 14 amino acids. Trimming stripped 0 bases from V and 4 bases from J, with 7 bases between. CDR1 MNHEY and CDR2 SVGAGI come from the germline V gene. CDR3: CASSYSETYNEQFF. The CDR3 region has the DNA TGTGCCAGCAGTTACTCAGAGACATACAATGAGCAGTTCTTC.

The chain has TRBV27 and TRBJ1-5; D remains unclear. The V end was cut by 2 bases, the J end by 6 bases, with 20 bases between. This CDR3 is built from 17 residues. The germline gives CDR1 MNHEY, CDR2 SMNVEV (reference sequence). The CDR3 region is CASSLVRPVQWGQPQHF. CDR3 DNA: TGTGCCAGCAGTTTAGTACGGCCCGTTCAATGGGGTCAGCCCCAGCATTTT.

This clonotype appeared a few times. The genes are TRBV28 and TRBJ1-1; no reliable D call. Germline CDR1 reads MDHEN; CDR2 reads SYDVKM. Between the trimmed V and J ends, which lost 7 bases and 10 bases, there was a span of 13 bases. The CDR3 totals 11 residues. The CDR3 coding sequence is TGTGCCAGCATTGCGGGAGAAGGAGCTTTCTTT. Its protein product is CASIAGEGAFF.

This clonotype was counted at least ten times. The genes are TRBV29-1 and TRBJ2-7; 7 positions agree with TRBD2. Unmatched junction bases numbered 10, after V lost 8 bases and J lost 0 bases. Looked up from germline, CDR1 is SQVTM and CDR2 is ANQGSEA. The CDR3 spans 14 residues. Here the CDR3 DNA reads TGCAGCCTGGAGGCTAGCGGTTTCTCCTACGAGCAGTACTTC. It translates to CSLEASGFSYEQYF.